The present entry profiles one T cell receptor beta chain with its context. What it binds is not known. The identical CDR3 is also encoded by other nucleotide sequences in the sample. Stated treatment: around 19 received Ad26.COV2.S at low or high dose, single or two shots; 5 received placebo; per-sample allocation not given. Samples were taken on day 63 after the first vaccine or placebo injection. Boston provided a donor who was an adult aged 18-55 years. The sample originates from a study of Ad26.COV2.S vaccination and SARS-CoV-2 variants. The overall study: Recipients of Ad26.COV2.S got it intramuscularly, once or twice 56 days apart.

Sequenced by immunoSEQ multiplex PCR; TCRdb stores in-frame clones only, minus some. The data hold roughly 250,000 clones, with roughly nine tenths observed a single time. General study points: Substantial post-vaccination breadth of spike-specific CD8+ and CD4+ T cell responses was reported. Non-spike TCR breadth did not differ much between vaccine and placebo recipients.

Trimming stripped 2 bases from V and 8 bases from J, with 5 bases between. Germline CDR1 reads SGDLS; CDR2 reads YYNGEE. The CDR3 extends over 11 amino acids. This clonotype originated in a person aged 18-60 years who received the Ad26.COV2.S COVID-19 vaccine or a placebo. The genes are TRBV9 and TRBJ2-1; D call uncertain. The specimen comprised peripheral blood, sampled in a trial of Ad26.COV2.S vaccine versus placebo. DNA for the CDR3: TGTGCCAGCAGCGTTGGCGATGAGCAGTTCTTC. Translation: CASSVGDEQFF.